These 20 T cell receptor beta chains were all obtained from the same sample, sequenced in a study of ipilimumab plus nivolumab after autologous stem cell transplantation. Generated by immunoSEQ multiplex PCR, the TCRdb table keeps only in-frame clones and is missing some. The sample has tens of thousands of clones; 85% to 95% are singletons. The sample in question was PBMCs, obtained in a trial of ipilimumab plus nivolumab as post-transplant consolidation. The source of these receptors is a male donor with multiple myeloma.

This clone was counted a few times. V usage is TRBV6-5 and J usage is TRBJ2-7; no clear D. This CDR3 contains 15 residues. Trimming took 0 bases from V and 5 from J, leaving 14 bases between them. From germline, CDR1 is MNHEY and CDR2 SVGAGI. As DNA, the CDR3 is TGTGCCAGCAGTTACTCGAGACCGGGCCCAAACGAGCAGTACTTC. Protein product: CASSYSRPGPNEQYF.

This clone has more than one count but fewer than ten. This chain connects TRBV5-5 to TRBJ2-1; TRBD2 matches 12 bases. Per germline, CDR1 SGHKS and CDR2 YYEKEE (reference sequence). CDR3 length: 18 residues. V trimming: 4 bases; J trimming: 6 bases; junction bases outside the gene matches: 14. CDR3: CASSRGYLAGGPGNEQFF. The CDR3 bases are TGTGCCAGCAGCCGGGGGTACCTAGCGGGAGGGCCGGGCAATGAGCAGTTCTTC.

J is TRBJ2-3 and V is TRBV27; 11 bases are a match to TRBD2. The CDR3 is made up of 16 amino acids. CDR1 MNHEY and CDR2 SMNVEV come from the germline V gene (reference sequence). The J segment lost 3 bases and the V segment lost 4 bases, leaving 6 bases of the junction unmatched. CDR3 region: CASSYPTSGITDTQYF. In DNA form, the CDR3 reads TGTGCCAGCAGTTACCCGACTAGCGGGATTACAGATACGCAGTATTTT.

This chain uses TRBV13 with TRBJ1-2, with D hard to call. Germline-derived CDR1 and CDR2 are PRHDT and FYEKMQ (reference sequence). V was shortened by 0 bases and J by 6 bases, with 14 bases between the two germline ends. This CDR3 is 15 amino acids long. The CDR3 DNA reads TGTGCCAGCAGCTTAGGTCGATTTGGGGTGGATGGCTACACCTTC. Its translation: CASSLGRFGVDGYTF.

This chain connects TRBV7-6 to TRBJ2-1, with 9 bases lining up with TRBD2. J lost 5 bases, V lost 0 bases, and 8 bases had no gene match. Germline loops: CDR1 SGHVS, CDR2 FNYEAQ. The CDR3 has 17 residues. CDR3: CASSLAEGVAGDNEQFF. In DNA form, the CDR3 reads TGTGCCAGCAGCTTAGCCGAGGGGGTAGCGGGGGACAATGAGCAGTTCTTC. The variable domain in full, with the rest retrieved from reference TRBV7-6 and TRBJ2-1, is GAGVSQSPRYKVTKRGQDVALRCDPISGHVSLYWYRQALGQGPEFLTYFNYEAQQDKSGLPNDRFSAERPEGSISTLTIQRTEQRDSAMYRCASSLAEGVAGDNEQFFGPGTRLTVL.

This clone was seen more than once but under ten times. The gene calls are TRBV28 and TRBJ1-1; D uncertain. The length of the CDR3 is 10 residues. Trimming removed 2 bases at V and 9 bases at J, with 4 bases between. Germline CDR1 MDHEN, CDR2 SYDVKM. CDR3 nucleotide sequence: TGTGCCAGCAGTTTAGGGAAAGCTTTCTTT. Translating gives CASSLGKAFF.

V is TRBV30 and J is TRBJ2-5; 8 bases match TRBD2. V gave up 5 bases and J gave up 5 bases; unmatched junction bases: 4. CDR3 length: 12 residues. Germline V gives CDR1 GTSNPN, CDR2 SVGIG (reference sequence). The CDR3 loop reads CAWRGGGETQYF. CDR3 DNA: TGTGCCTGGCGGGGGGGCGGGGAGACCCAGTACTTC.

The CDR3, as DNA: TGTGCCAGCAGTTTGCCGGGGCTCAGCACCGGGGAGCTGTTTTTT. It encodes CASSLPGLSTGELFF. The V gene is TRBV28, the J gene TRBJ2-2; D is possibly TRBD1 or TRBD2 (5 bases each). Germline assignment: CDR1 MDHEN and CDR2 SYDVKM. The CDR3 sequence is 15 residues long. Deletions cut 3 bases from V and 4 bases from J, with 12 bases between. Drawing the rest from reference TRBV28 and TRBJ2-2, the complete variable domain is DVKVTQSSRYLVKRTGEKVFLECVQDMDHENMFWYRQDPGLGLRLIYFSYDVKMKEKGDIPEGYSVSREKKERFSLILESASTNQTSMYLCASSLPGLSTGELFFGEGSRLTVL.

V is TRBV9 and J is TRBJ2-6; D not certain. Trimming cost V 3 bases and J 3 bases, with 10 bases left between them. Per germline, CDR1 SGDLS and CDR2 YYNGEE. The CDR3 is 15 residues long. The CDR3 reads CASSAPSRGANVLTF. DNA for the CDR3: TGTGCCAGCAGCGCTCCGTCCCGTGGGGCCAACGTCCTGACTTTC.

This rearrangement joins TRBV7-2 to TRBJ2-5; 8 bases are a match to TRBD1. This CDR3 has 15 residues. V lost 6 bases, J lost 5 bases, and 11 bases stayed unmatched. Germline CDR1 reads SGHTA; CDR2 reads FQGNSA. The CDR3 coding sequence is TGTGCCAGCAGTCGAACAGGGGGGATAGGGGAGACCCAGTACTTC. This encodes CASSRTGGIGETQYF.

The chain links TRBV6-4 to TRBJ2-1; D call uncertain. From germline, CDR1 is MRHNA and CDR2 SNTAGT. This CDR3 region has 13 residues. The V end was cut by 3 bases, the J end by 6 bases, with 9 bases between. The CDR3 protein is CASSEGPVNEQFF. DNA of the CDR3: TGTGCCAGCAGTGAAGGACCAGTCAATGAGCAGTTCTTC.

On this clone: Compared with germline, one end of the junction differs, possibly owing to a read error. The rearrangement joins TRBV5-6 to TRBJ1-4; possibly TRBD1 for D (5 bases). Germline V gene sequence: CDR1 SGHDT, CDR2 YYEEEE. The CDR3 extends over 18 amino acids. As DNA, the CDR3 is TGTACCAGCAGCCTCGGGTCAGGGATGAGGGCAACTAATGAAAAACTGTTTTTT. Translated: CTSSLGSGMRATNEKLFF.

This CDR3 reads CASSGGQGAVADTQYF. CDR3 DNA: TGTGCCAGCAGTGGGGGACAGGGGGCAGTGGCAGATACGCAGTATTTT. The chain has TRBV5-6 and TRBJ2-3; TRBD1 matches at 12 bases. Germline CDR1 is SGHDT and CDR2 is YYEEEE. This CDR3 comprises 16 residues. V lost 5 bases and J lost 4; bases outside the gene matches: 8.

V usage is TRBV7-2 and J usage is TRBJ1-5; weak D call: TRBD1 (5 bases). The V and J ends lost 5 bases and 3 bases respectively, with 11 bases between them. The CDR3 runs to 14 residues. Germline values: CDR1 SGHTA, CDR2 FQGNSA. In nucleotides, the CDR3 is TGTGCCAGCAGCCCGGGACTCAACAATCAGCCCCAGCATTTT. This codes for CASSPGLNNQPQHF.

The DNA of the CDR3 is TGTGCCAGCAGCGTAGTAGGAAGTACCGCAGATACGCAGTATTTT. Translating gives CASSVVGSTADTQYF. The gene calls are TRBV9 and TRBJ2-3; D is unresolved. V gave up 0 bases and J gave up 4 bases, with 12 bases separating them. The germline gives CDR1 SGDLS, CDR2 YYNGEE. There are 15 residues in the CDR3.

The chain employs TRBV7-6 and TRBJ1-4, with D maybe TRBD1 (5 bases). This CDR3 is 16 amino acids long. Germline loops: CDR1 SGHVS, CDR2 FNYEAQ. Trimming pared 3 bases from V and 2 bases from J, leaving 13 bases between. Written as DNA, the CDR3 is TGTGCCAGCAGCTTGGGGGGGTCTTCTACTAATGAAAAACTGTTTTTT. Translating gives CASSLGGSSTNEKLFF.

CDR3 DNA: TGTGCCAGCAGCACATCCTACGAGCAGTACTTC. Protein: CASSTSYEQYF. The chain links TRBV6-5 to TRBJ2-7; no clear D gene. The CDR3 is 11 amino acids. Trimming stripped 6 bases from V and 1 base from J, with 4 bases between. Germline CDR1 and CDR2: MNHEY and SVGAGI.

This rearrangement joins TRBV28 to TRBJ1-5, with TRBD1 matching over 7 bases. The ends lost 5 bases at V and 3 bases at J; junction bases unmatched: 10. CDR1 and CDR2 from the germline V gene are MDHEN and SYDVKM. The CDR3 is 16 amino acids. CDR3 amino acids: CASSGRTGLTNQPQHF. The CDR3 region has the DNA TGTGCCAGCAGTGGACGGACAGGCCTGACCAATCAGCCCCAGCATTTT.

The genes are TRBV7-3 and TRBJ2-1, with 9 nucleotides matching TRBD2. V was pared by 2 bases and J by 0 bases, with 2 bases of the junction left unmatched. The germline V gene encodes CDR1 SGHTA and CDR2 FQGTGA. CDR3 length equals 16 residues. The CDR3 loop is CASSLVAGVSYNEQFF. CDR3 nucleotides: TGTGCCAGCAGCTTAGTAGCGGGGGTCTCCTACAATGAGCAGTTCTTC.

The CDR3 bases are TGTGCCAGCAGTTTGAGCGGGAGGTCCTACAATGAGCAGTTCTTC. It encodes CASSLSGRSYNEQFF. The chain uses TRBV6-5 and TRBJ2-1, with 9 bases matching TRBD2. J was trimmed by 1 base and V by 4 bases; bases with no gene match: 2. The CDR3 has 15 amino acids. Germline-derived CDR1 and CDR2 are MNHEY and SVGAGI.